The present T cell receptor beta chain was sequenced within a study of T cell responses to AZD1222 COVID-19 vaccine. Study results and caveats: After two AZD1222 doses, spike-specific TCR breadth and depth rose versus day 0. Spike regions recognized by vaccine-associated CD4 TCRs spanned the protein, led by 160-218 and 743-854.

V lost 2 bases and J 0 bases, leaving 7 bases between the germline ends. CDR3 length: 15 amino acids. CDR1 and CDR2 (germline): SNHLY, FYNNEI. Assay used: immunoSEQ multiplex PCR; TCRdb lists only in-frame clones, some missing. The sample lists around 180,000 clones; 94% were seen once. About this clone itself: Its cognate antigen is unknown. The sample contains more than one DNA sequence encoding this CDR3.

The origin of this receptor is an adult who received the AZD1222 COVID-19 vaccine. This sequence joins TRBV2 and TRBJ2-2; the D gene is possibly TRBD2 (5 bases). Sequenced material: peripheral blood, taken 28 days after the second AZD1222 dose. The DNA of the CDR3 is TGTGCCAGCAGTGAACGGACTGCGAACACCGGGGAGCTGTTTTTT. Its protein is CASSERTANTGELFF.